Listed below are T cell receptor beta chains from one sample, sequenced in a study of vaccination effects on CD4 cells after COVID-19. Their target antigens are unknown. Some clones are missing from TCRdb's copy, which holds only in-frame ones; the method was immunoSEQ multiplex PCR. The sample records fewer than 90,000 clones, about three quarters being singletons. Sequencing was performed on CD4+ T cells from PBMCs cultured with HCoV-OC43 spike peptides, taken after COVID-19 vaccination. The origin of the receptors is a human donor who received a COVID-19 vaccine. Both conserved end residues are part of each CDR3. The D gene is left open where the match is weak. Size values are once, few and many counts, or a class for expanded clones, and some rows have none.

v_call	clone_size	d_call	j_call	cdr3_nt	cdr3_aa
TRBV7-2	NA	TRBD1	TRBJ1-1	TGTGCCAGCAGCACTTACAGGGGGAACACTGAAGCTTTCTTT	CASSTYRGNTEAFF
TRBV2	NA	NA	TRBJ1-5	TGTGCCAGCACCCACCAGGAGGGTTATCAGCCCCAGCATTTT	CASTHQEGYQPQHF
TRBV24-1	NA	NA	TRBJ2-1	TGTGCCACCAGTGATTCGACAGGCGTATCCTACAATGAGCAGTTCTTC	CATSDSTGVSYNEQFF
TRBV25-1	few	NA	TRBJ1-5	TGTGCCAGCAGTGAACCGAATCAGCCCCAGCATTTT	CASSEPNQPQHF
TRBV3-1/TRBV3-2	NA	NA	TRBJ1-1	TGTGCCAGCAGCCAAGCCCCCGGGGGCAGCACTGAAGCTTTCTTT	CASSQAPGGSTEAFF
TRBV6-6	NA	NA	TRBJ1-2	TGTGCCAGCAGTTACTCGAGTCCGGGGTATGGCTACACCTTC	CASSYSSPGYGYTF
TRBV12-5	NA	NA	TRBJ1-5	TGTGCTAGTGGTCCAAGACAGTCATATAGCAATCAGCCCCAGCATTTT	CASGPRQSYSNQPQHF
TRBV25-1	NA	TRBD1	TRBJ2-1	TGTGCCAGCAGTTCCTCAGGGGGCTCCTACAATGAGCAGTTCTTC	CASSSSGGSYNEQFF
TRBV9	NA	NA	TRBJ1-1	TGTGCCAGCAGCGTAGTTCCAGGGACTGAAGCTTTCTTT	CASSVVPGTEAFF
TRBV6-4	NA	NA	TRBJ1-2	TGTGCCAGCAGTGACGGGCAACGTGGGATCTATGGCTACACCTTC	CASSDGQRGIYGYTF
TRBV4-2	NA	NA	TRBJ1-2	TGTGCCAGCAGCCAAGGGTGGCAGCTCCTCCGCGGCTACACCTTC	CASSQGWQLLRGYTF
TRBV5-1	NA	NA	TRBJ2-2	TGCGCCAGCAGCTTGTACGACAGAAACACCGGGGAGCTGTTTTTT	CASSLYDRNTGELFF
TRBV6-5	NA	NA	TRBJ2-5	TGTGCCAGCAGTATAGGGACCGGCCGCGGAGAGACCCAGTACTTC	CASSIGTGRGETQYF
TRBV9	NA	NA	TRBJ2-5	TGTGCCAGCAGCGTATCGCTACAAGAGACCCAGTACTTC	CASSVSLQETQYF
TRBV18	NA	TRBD2	TRBJ2-1	TGTGCCAGCTCACCGAAAGCGGGGGCCTGGTTGGATGAGCAGTTCTTC	CASSPKAGAWLDEQFF